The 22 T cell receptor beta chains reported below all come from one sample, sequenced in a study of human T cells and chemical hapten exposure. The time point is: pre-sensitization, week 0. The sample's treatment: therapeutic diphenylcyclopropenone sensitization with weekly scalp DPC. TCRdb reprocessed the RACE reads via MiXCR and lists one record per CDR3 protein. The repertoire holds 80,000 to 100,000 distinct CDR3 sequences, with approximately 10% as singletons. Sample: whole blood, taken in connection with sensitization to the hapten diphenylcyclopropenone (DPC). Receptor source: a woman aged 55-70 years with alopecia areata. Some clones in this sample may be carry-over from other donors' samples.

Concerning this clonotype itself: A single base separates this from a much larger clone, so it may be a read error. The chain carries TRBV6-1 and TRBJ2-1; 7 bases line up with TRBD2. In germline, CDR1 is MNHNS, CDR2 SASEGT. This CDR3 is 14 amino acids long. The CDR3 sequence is CVSLLGTTYHEQFF. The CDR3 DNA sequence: TGTGTCAGCCTCCTCGGGACTACCTATCATGAGCAGTTCTTC.

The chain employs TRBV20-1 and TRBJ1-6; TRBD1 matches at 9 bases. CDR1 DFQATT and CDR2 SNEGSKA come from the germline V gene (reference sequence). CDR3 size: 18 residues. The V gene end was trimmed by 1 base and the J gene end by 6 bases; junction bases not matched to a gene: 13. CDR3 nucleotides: TGCAGTGCTAGAGCCCCCCAACAGGGGGCTTCCCTTAATTCACCCCTCCACTTT. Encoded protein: CSARAPQQGASLNSPLHF.

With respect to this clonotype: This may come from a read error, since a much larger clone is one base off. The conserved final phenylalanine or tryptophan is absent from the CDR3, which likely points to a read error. This CDR3 is CASSQDRPSGANVLTL. The CDR3 nucleotides read TGTGCCAGCAGCCAGGACCGACCCTCTGGGGCCAACGTCCTGACTCTC. This chain joins TRBV7-6 and TRBJ2-6; D remains ambiguous. This CDR3 spans 16 amino acids. V was pared by 5 bases and J by 0 bases, with 11 bases between. CDR1 and CDR2 (germline): SGHVS, FNYEAQ.

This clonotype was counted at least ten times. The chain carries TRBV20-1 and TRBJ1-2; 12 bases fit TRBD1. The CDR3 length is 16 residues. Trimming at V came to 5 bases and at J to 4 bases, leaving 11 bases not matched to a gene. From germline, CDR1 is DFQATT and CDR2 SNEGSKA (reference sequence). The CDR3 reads CSADSGTGGSIYGYTF. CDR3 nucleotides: TGCAGTGCTGACTCCGGGACAGGGGGCTCCATCTATGGCTACACCTTC.

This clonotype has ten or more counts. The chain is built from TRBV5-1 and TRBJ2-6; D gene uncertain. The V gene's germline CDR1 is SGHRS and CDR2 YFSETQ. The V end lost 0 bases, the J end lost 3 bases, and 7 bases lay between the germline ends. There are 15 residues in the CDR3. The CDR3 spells CASSLASLGANVLTF. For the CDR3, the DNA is TGCGCCAGCAGCTTGGCCAGCCTTGGGGCCAACGTCCTGACTTTC. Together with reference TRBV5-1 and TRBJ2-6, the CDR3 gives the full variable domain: KAGVTQTPRYLIKTRGQQVTLSCSPISGHRSVSWYQQTPGQGLQFLFEYFSETQRNKGNFPGRFSGRQFSNSRSEMNVSTLELGDSALYLCASSLASLGANVLTFGAGSRLTVL.

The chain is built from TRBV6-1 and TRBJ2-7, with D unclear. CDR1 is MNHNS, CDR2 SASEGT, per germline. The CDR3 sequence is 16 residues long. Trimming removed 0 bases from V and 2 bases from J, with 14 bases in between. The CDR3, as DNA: TGTGCCAGCAGTGAAGCCAACACCGAACCCGCCTACGAGCAGTACTTC. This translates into CASSEANTEPAYEQYF.

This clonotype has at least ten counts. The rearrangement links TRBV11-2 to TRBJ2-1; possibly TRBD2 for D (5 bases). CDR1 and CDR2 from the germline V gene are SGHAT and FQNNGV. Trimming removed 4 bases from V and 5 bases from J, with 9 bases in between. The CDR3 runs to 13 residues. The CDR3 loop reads CASSSRADNEQFF. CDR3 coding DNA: TGTGCCAGCAGCTCGAGGGCGGACAATGAGCAGTTCTTC.

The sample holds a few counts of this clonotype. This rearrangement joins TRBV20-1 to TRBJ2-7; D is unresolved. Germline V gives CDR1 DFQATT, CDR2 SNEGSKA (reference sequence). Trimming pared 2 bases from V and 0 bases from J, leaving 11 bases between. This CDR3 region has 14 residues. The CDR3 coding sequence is TGCAGTGCTAGATGGCTGGGTAGCTCCTACGAGCAGTACTTC. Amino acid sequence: CSARWLGSSYEQYF.

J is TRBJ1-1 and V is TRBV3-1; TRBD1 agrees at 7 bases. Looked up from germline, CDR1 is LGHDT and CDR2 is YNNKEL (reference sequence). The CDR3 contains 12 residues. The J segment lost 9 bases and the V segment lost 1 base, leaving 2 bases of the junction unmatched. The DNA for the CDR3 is TGTGCCAGCAGCCAAGGACAGGGACAAGCTTTCTTT. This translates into CASSQGQGQAFF. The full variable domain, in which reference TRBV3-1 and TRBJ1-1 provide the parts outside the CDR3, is DTAVSQTPKYLVTQMGNDKSIKCEQNLGHDTMYWYKQDSKKFLKIMFSYNNKELIINETVPNRFSPKSPDKAHLNLHINSLELGDSAVYFCASSQGQGQAFFGQGTRLTVV.

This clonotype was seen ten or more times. In nucleotides, the CDR3 is TGTGCCAGCAGTTACTCGGAGGGGGCCGGGGAGCTGTTTTTT. It is translated as CASSYSEGAGELFF. The chain combines TRBV6-5 with TRBJ2-2, with D perhaps assigned TRBD1 or TRBD2 (6 bases each). The CDR3 runs to 14 residues. Germline CDR1 is MNHEY and CDR2 is SVGAGI. With 0 bases removed from V and 6 bases from J, the gap between germline ends came to 8 bases.

The CDR3 sequence: CASSFHRDTSKFDQYF. CDR3 nucleotides: TGTGCCAGCAGTTTCCATCGCGACACCTCAAAGTTCGACCAGTACTTC. This chain uses TRBV6-2 or TRBV6-3 with TRBJ2-5; D not certain. CDR3 length: 16 amino acids. The V end lost 4 bases, the J end lost 10 bases, and 25 bases lay between the germline ends. Looked up from germline, CDR1 is MNHEY and CDR2 is SVGEGT.

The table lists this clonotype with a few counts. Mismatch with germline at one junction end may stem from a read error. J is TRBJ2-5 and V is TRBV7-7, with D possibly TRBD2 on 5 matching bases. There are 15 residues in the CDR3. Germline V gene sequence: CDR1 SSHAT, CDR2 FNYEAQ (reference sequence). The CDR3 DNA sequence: TGTGCTAGCAGCGGCGGAGGTACTACTCGTGAGACCCAGTACTTC. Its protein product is CASSGGGTTRETQYF.

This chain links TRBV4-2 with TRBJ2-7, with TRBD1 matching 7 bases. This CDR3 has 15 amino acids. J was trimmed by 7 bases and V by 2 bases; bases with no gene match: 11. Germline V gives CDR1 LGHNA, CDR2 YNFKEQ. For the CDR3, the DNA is TGTGCCAGCAGCCAACCTGGACAGGCAGCTCTGGAGCAGTACTTC. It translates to CASSQPGQAALEQYF.

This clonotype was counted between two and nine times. Written as DNA, the CDR3 is TGTGCCAGCAGTTCCCCGGCTAGCGGGGGCGGGGAGCTGTTTTTT. Its translation is CASSSPASGGGELFF. The chain employs TRBV28 and TRBJ2-2, with 10 bases matching TRBD2. This CDR3 comprises 15 residues. V lost 4 bases and J lost 7; bases outside the gene matches: 6. Germline V gene sequence: CDR1 MDHEN, CDR2 SYDVKM.

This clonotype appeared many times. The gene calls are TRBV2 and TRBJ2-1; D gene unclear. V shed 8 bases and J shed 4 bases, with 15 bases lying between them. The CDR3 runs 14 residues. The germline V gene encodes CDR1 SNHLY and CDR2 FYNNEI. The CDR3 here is CASCRAPRYNEQFF. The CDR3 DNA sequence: TGTGCCAGCTGCAGAGCGCCGAGGTACAATGAGCAGTTCTTC.

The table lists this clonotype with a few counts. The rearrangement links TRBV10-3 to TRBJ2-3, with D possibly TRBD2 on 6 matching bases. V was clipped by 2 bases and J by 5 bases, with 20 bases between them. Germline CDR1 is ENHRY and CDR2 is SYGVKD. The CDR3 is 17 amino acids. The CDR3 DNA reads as TGTGCCATCAGTGAGCAGTTAGGACTAAGGAGCCAAGATACGCAGTATTTT. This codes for CAISEQLGLRSQDTQYF.

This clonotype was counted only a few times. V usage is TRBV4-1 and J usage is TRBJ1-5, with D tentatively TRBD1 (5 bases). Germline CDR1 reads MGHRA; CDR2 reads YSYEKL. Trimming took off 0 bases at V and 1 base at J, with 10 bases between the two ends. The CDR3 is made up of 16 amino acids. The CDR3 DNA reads TGCGCCAGCAGCCAAGAACCATGGGGGAGCAATCAGCCCCAGCATTTT. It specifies CASSQEPWGSNQPQHF.

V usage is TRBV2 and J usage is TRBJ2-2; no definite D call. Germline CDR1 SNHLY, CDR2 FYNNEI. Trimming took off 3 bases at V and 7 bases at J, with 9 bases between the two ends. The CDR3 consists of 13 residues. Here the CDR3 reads CASSERRIGELFF. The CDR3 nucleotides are TGTGCCAGCAGTGAGCGTAGGATCGGGGAGCTGTTTTTT.

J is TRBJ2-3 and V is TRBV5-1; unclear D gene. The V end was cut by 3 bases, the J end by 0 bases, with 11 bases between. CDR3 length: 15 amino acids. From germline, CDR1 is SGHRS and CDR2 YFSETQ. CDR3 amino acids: CASSSTASSTDTQYF. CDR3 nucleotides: TGCGCCAGCAGCTCGACGGCCTCTAGCACAGATACGCAGTATTTT. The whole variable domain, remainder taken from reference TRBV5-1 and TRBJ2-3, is KAGVTQTPRYLIKTRGQQVTLSCSPISGHRSVSWYQQTPGQGLQFLFEYFSETQRNKGNFPGRFSGRQFSNSRSEMNVSTLELGDSALYLCASSSTASSTDTQYFGPGTRLTVL.

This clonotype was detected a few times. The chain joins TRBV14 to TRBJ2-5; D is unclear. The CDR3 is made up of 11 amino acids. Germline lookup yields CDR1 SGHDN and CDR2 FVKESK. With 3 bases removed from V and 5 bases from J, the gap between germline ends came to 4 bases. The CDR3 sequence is CASSQSETQYF. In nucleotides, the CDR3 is TGTGCCAGCAGCCAGTCGGAGACCCAGTACTTC.

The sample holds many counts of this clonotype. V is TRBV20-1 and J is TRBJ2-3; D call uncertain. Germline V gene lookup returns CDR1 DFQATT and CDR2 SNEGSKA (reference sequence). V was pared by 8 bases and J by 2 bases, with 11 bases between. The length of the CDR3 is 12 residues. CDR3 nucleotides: TGCAGTAGTATCGGAAACACAGATACGCAGTATTTT. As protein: CSSIGNTDTQYF.

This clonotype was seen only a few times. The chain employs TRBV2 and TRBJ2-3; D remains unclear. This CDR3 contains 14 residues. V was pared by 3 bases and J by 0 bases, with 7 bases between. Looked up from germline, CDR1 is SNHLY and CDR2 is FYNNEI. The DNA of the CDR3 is TGTGCCAGCAGTGAGCAAGGTAGCACAGATACGCAGTATTTT. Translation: CASSEQGSTDTQYF.